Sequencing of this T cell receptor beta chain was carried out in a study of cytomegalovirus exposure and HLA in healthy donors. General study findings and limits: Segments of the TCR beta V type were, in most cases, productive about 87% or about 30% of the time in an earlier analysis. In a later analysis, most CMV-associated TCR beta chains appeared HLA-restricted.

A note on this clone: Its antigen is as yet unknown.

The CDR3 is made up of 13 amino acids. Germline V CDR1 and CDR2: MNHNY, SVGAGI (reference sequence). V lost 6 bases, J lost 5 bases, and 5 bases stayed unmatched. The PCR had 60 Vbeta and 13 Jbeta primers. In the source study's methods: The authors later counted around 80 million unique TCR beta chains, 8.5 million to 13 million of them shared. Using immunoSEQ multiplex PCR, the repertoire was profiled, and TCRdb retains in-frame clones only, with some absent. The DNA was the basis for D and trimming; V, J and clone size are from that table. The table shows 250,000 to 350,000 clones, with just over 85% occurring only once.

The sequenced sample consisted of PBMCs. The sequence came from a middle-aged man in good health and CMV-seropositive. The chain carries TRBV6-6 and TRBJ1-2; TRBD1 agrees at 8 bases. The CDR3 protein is CASSLQGVYGYTF. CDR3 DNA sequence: TGTGCCAGCAGCCTACAGGGGGTATATGGCTACACCTTC.